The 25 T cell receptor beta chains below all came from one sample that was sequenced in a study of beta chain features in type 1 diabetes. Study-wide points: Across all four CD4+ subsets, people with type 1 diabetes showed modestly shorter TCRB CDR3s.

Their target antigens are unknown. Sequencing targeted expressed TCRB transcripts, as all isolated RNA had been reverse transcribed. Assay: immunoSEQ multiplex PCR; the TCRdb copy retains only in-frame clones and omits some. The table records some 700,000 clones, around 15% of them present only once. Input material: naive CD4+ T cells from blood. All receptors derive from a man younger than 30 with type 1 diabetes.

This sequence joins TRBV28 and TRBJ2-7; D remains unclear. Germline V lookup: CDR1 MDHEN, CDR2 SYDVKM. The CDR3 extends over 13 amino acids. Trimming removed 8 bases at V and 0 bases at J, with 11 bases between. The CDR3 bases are TGTGCCAGCCGCCAGACGCCCTCCTACGAGCAGTACTTC. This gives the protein CASRQTPSYEQYF.

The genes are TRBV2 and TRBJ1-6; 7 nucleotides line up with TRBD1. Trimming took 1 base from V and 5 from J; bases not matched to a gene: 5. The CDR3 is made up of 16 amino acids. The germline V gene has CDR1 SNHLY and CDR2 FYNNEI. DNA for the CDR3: TGTGCCAGCAGTGAAGAGGCAGGGGGGAATAATTCACCCCTCCACTTT. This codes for CASSEEAGGNNSPLHF.

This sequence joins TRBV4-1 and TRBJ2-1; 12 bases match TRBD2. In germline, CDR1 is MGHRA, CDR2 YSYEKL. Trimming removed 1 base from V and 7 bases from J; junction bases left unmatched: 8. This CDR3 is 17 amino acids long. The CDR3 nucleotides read TGCGCCAGCAGCCAAGGGCTAGCGGGGGGGGATGGGAATGAGCAGTTCTTC. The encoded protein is CASSQGLAGGDGNEQFF.

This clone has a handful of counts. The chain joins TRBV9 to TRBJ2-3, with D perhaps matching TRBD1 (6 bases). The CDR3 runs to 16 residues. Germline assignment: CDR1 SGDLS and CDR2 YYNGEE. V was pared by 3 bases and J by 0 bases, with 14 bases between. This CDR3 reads CASSASTGLSTDTQYF. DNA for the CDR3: TGTGCCAGCAGCGCCTCCACAGGGCTTAGCACAGATACGCAGTATTTT.

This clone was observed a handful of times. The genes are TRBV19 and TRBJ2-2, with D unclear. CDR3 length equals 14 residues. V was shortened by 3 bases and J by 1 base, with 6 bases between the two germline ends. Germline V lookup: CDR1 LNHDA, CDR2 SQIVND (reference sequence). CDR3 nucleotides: TGTGCCAGTAGTATGCGAGGGAACACCGGGGAGCTGTTTTTT. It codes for CASSMRGNTGELFF.

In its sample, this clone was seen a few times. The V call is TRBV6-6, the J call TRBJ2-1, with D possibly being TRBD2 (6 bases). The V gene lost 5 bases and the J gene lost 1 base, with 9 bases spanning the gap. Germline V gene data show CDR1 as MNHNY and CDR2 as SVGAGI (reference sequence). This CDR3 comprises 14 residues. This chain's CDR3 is CASSAGRSYNEQFF. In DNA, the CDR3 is TGTGCCAGCAGTGCGGGACGGTCCTACAATGAGCAGTTCTTC.

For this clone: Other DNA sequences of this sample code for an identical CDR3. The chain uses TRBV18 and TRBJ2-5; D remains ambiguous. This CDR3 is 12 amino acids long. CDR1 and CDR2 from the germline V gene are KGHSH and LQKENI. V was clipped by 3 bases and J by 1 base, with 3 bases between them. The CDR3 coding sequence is TGTGCCAGCTCACCGAGCCAAGAGACCCAGTACTTC. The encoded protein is CASSPSQETQYF.

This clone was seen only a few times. CDR3 sequence (DNA): TGCGCCAGCACCACACAGGACGGGAGTGGAGAGACCCAGTACTTC. Translation: CASTTQDGSGETQYF. The chain recombines TRBV5-1 with TRBJ2-5; perhaps TRBD2 as D (6 bases). Trimming left V 6 bases short and J 4 bases short, with 19 bases between. Germline CDR1 and CDR2: SGHRS and YFSETQ. The CDR3 runs 15 residues.

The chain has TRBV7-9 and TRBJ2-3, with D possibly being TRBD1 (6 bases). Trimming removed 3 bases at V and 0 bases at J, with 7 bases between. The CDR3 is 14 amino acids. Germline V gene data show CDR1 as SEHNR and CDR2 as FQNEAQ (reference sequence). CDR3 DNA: TGTGCCAGCAGCTTCACAGGGAGCACAGATACGCAGTATTTT. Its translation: CASSFTGSTDTQYF.

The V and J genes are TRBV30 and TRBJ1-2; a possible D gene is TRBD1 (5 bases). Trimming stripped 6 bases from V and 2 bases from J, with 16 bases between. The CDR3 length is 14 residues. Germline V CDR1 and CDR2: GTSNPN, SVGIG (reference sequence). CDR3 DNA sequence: TGTGCCTGCTCATCCCGGGACGGAAACTATGGCTACACCTTC. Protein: CACSSRDGNYGYTF.

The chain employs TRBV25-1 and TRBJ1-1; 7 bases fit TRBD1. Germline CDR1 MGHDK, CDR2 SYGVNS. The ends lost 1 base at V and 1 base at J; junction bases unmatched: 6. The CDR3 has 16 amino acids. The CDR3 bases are TGTGCCAGCAGTGAATGGGGTACAGGGGAGAACACTGAAGCTTTCTTT. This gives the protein CASSEWGTGENTEAFF.

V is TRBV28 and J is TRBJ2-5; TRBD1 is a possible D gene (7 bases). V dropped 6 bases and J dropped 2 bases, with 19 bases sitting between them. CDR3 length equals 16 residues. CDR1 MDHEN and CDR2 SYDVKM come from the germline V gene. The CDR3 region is CASSLLGGAGQETQYF. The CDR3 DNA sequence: TGTGCCAGCAGCCTCCTAGGGGGCGCGGGGCAAGAGACCCAGTACTTC. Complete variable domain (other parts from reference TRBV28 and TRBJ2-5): DVKVTQSSRYLVKRTGEKVFLECVQDMDHENMFWYRQDPGLGLRLIYFSYDVKMKEKGDIPEGYSVSREKKERFSLILESASTNQTSMYLCASSLLGGAGQETQYFGPGTRLLVL.

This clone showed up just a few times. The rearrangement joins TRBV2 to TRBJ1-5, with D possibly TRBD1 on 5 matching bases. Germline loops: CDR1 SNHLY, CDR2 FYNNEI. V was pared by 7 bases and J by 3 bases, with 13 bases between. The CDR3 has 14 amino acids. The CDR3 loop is CASMAGGNNQPQHF. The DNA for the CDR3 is TGTGCCAGCATGGCCGGGGGGAACAATCAGCCCCAGCATTTT.

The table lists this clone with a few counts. The DNA for the CDR3 is TGTGCCAGCGACCGCCAGCGGGGGCCGAGCACAGATACGCAGTATTTT. It is translated as CASDRQRGPSTDTQYF. The chain joins TRBV14 to TRBJ2-3; 8 bases fit TRBD2. The ends lost 8 bases at V and 0 bases at J; junction bases unmatched: 10. Germline assignment: CDR1 SGHDN and CDR2 FVKESK. The CDR3 sequence is 16 residues long.

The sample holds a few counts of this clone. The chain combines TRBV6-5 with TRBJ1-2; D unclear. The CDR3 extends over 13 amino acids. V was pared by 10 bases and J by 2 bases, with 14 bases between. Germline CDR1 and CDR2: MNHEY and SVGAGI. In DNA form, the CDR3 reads TGTGCCACCCGGACCGATTCCAACTATGGCTACACCTTC. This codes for CATRTDSNYGYTF.

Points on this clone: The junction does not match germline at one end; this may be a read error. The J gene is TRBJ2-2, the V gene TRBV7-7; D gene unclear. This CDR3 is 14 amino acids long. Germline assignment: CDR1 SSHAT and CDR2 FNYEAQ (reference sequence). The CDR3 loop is CASSHAGPSGELFF. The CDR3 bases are TGTGCTAGCAGCCACGCCGGCCCCTCCGGGGAGCTGTTTTTT. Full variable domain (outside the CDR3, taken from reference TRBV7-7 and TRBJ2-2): GAGVSQSPRYKVTKRGQDVTLRCDPISSHATLYWYQQALGQGPEFLTYFNYEAQPDKSGLPSDRFSAERPEGSISTLTIQRTEQRDSAMYRCASSHAGPSGELFFGEGSRLTVL.

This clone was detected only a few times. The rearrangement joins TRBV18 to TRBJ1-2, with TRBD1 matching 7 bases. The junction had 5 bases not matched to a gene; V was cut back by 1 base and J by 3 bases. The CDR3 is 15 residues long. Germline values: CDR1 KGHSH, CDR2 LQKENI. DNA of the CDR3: TGTGCCAGCTCACCACGTGGACAGGCCGACTATGGCTACACCTTC. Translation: CASSPRGQADYGYTF.

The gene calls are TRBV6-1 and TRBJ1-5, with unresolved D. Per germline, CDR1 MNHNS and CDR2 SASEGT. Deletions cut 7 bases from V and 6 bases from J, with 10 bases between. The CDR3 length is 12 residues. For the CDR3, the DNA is TGTGCCAGCACCGACGCGGGTCAGCCCCAGCATTTT. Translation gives CASTDAGQPQHF.

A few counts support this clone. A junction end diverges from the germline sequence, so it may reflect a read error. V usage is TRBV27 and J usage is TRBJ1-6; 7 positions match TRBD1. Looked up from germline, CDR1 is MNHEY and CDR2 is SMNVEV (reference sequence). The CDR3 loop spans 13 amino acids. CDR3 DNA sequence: TGTGCCAGCAGTCCAACCGGGACAGACTACTTGGATTTT. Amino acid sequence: CASSPTGTDYLDF.

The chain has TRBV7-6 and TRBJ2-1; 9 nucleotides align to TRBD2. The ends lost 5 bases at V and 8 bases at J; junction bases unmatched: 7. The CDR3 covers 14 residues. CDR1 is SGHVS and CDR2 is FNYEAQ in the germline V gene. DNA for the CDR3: TGTGCCAGCAGCCTTAGCGGGGGCCTTTATGAGCAGTTCTTC. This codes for CASSLSGGLYEQFF.

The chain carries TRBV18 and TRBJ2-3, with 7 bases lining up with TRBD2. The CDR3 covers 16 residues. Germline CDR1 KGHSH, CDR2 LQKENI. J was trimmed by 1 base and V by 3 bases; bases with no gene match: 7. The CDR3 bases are TGTGCCAGCTCACCCCAGGCTAGCGGCGGCACAGATACGCAGTATTTT. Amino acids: CASSPQASGGTDTQYF.

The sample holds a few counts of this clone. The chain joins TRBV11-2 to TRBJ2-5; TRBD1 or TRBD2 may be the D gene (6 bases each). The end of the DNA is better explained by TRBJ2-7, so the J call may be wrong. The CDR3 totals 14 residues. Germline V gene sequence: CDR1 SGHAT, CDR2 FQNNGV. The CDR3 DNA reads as TGTGCCAGCAGCCCCCAACAGGGAGGCTACGAGCAGTACTTC. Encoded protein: CASSPQQGGYEQYF.

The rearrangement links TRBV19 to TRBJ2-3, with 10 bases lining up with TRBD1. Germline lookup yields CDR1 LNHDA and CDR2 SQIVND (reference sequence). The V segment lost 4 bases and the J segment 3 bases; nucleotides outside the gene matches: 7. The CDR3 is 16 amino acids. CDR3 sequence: CASSSRDRGGTDTQYF. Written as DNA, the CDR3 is TGTGCCAGTAGTAGCCGGGACAGGGGTGGAACAGATACGCAGTATTTT.

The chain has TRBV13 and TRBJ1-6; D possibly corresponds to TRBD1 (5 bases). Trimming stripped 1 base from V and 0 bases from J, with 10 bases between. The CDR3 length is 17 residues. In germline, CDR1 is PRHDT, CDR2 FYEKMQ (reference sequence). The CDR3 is CASSLDGGSSYNSPLHF. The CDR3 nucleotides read TGTGCCAGCAGCTTAGATGGGGGGAGCTCCTATAATTCACCCCTCCACTTT.

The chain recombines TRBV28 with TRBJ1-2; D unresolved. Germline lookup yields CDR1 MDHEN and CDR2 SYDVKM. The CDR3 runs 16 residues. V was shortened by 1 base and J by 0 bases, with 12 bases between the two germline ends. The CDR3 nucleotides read TGTGCCAGCAGTTTATACCTTAACCCTCCTAACTATGGCTACACCTTC. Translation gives CASSLYLNPPNYGYTF.